Listed here are 15 T cell receptor beta chains from one sample, sequenced in a study of shared clonotypes between healthy human individuals (dated by TCRdb to 2018 to 2020). The method behind the library was the immunoSEQ multiplex PCR assay. Drawn from immuneACCESS, this table holds only the in-frame rearrangements with V and J called that TCRdb kept. Clones are partly lost; checked studies trace under half to an unresolved V gene and leave the rest unexplained. The sample table contains around 1,900,000 clones; only one count was recorded for 93% of them. The leading ten clones occupy about 1.7% of the sample. For the CD8 naive samples, CD45RO-negative cells were positively selected for CCR7, yielding a CD45RA+CCR7+ population from which TemRA cells were excluded. The sequenced sample consisted of naive CD8+ T cells from PBMCs. The cell subset or site label on this specimen signifies: CD45RA+CCR7+. Every receptor here comes from a man aged 18-30 years in good health. Some clones in this sample may be carry-over from other donors' samples.

The chain combines TRBV11-2 with TRBJ1-2, with D maybe TRBD1 (5 bases). The germline gives CDR1 SGHAT, CDR2 FQNNGV. V was cut by 1 base and J by 0 bases, with 15 bases left in between. The CDR3 totals 17 residues. As DNA, the CDR3 is TGTGCCAGCAGCTTAGGACACCGGGACGGAGCTAACTATGGCTACACCTTC. It translates to CASSLGHRDGANYGYTF. Complete variable domain (other parts from reference TRBV11-2 and TRBJ1-2): EAGVAQSPRYKIIEKRQSVAFWCNPISGHATLYWYQQILGQGPKLLIQFQNNGVVDDSQLPKDRFSAERLKGVDSTLKIQPAKLEDSAVYLCASSLGHRDGANYGYTFGSGTRLTVV.

The chain's CDR3 is CASSYTKWLVTYEQYF. CDR3 DNA: TGTGCCAGCAGTTATACGAAGTGGTTAGTTACATACGAGCAGTACTTC. This sequence joins TRBV6-5 and TRBJ2-7; D gene ambiguous. CDR1 is MNHEY, CDR2 SVGAGI, per germline. The CDR3 sequence is 16 residues long. The V end lost 3 bases, the J end lost 4 bases, and 19 bases lay between the germline ends.

As to this clone: The sample contains more than one DNA sequence encoding this CDR3. The CDR3 loop is CSVLAANTGELFF. The DNA for the CDR3 is TGCAGCGTATTAGCGGCTAACACCGGGGAGCTGTTTTTT. The chain is built from TRBV29-1 and TRBJ2-2, with D possibly being TRBD2 (6 bases). The CDR3 runs 13 residues. V lost 6 bases, J lost 2 bases, and 10 bases lay in between. Germline CDR1 SQVTM, CDR2 ANQGSEA.

This sequence joins TRBV7-2 and TRBJ2-3; D call uncertain. The CDR3 extends over 15 amino acids. Germline assignment: CDR1 SGHTA and CDR2 FQGNSA. V lost 1 base, J lost 0 bases, and 8 bases lay in between. The DNA for the CDR3 is TGTGCCAGCAGCTTAGGCGCCAGCAGCACAGATACGCAGTATTTT. This sequence encodes CASSLGASSTDTQYF.

The chain combines TRBV5-6 with TRBJ2-3; unclear D gene. Germline CDR1 reads SGHDT; CDR2 reads YYEEEE. V dropped 4 bases and J dropped 6 bases, with 9 bases sitting between them. The CDR3 runs 12 residues. The CDR3 DNA is TGTGCCAGCAGCCAACTCGGGGATACGCAGTATTTT. Its translation is CASSQLGDTQYF.

The genes are TRBV4-2 and TRBJ1-2, with D perhaps matching TRBD1 (6 bases). With 5 bases removed from V and 4 bases from J, the gap between germline ends came to 26 bases. Germline CDR1 LGHNA, CDR2 YNFKEQ. The CDR3 is 18 residues long. This CDR3 is CASSASKSQGFSVYGYTF. In DNA form, the CDR3 reads TGTGCCAGCAGCGCAAGTAAAAGTCAGGGGTTCAGCGTCTATGGCTACACCTTC.

The chain recombines TRBV5-4 with TRBJ2-7; weak D call: TRBD2 (5 bases). There are 15 residues in the CDR3. Trimming stripped 4 bases from V and 2 bases from J, with 16 bases between. Germline V gene sequence: CDR1 SGHNT, CDR2 YYREEE (reference sequence). The CDR3 protein is CASSPAQVGTYEQYF. CDR3 coding DNA: TGTGCCAGCAGCCCGGCGCAGGTCGGGACCTACGAGCAGTACTTC.

The J gene is TRBJ2-1, the V gene TRBV27, with TRBD1 matching 11 bases. Germline values: CDR1 MNHEY, CDR2 SMNVEV (reference sequence). Trimming cost V 7 bases and J 8 bases; bases outside gene matches: 7. The CDR3 spans 14 residues. As DNA, the CDR3 is TGTGCCAGCAAGGGACAGGGGGTTCGGGATGAGCAGTTCTTC. As protein: CASKGQGVRDEQFF.

Concerning this clone itself: Other DNA sequences in the sample encode the same CDR3. The chain combines TRBV7-9 with TRBJ1-5; D gene ambiguous. The CDR3 consists of 12 residues. CDR1 is SEHNR, CDR2 FQNEAQ, per germline (reference sequence). Between the trimmed V and J ends, which lost 3 bases and 5 bases, there was a span of 5 bases. CDR3 nucleotide sequence: TGTGCCAGCAGCTTGGGTGATCAGCCCCAGCATTTT. Amino acid sequence: CASSLGDQPQHF. The full variable domain, completed using reference TRBV7-9 and TRBJ1-5, is DTGVSQNPRHKITKRGQNVTFRCDPISEHNRLYWYRQTLGQGPEFLTYFQNEAQLEKSRLLSDRFSAERPKGSFSTLEIQRTEQGDSAMYLCASSLGDQPQHFGDGTRLSIL.

The chain links TRBV4-2 to TRBJ2-2, with 8 positions matching TRBD2. V gave up 0 bases and J gave up 0 bases; unmatched junction bases: 9. Germline CDR1 is LGHNA and CDR2 is YNFKEQ. The CDR3 extends over 19 amino acids. The CDR3 DNA follows: TGTGCCAGCAGCCAAGAAGGGCCTAGCGGGCTCCCGAACACCGGGGAGCTGTTTTTT. It translates to CASSQEGPSGLPNTGELFF.

In regard to this clone: Other nucleotide sequences from this sample produce the same CDR3. The chain is built from TRBV9 and TRBJ2-1; 10 bases agree with TRBD2. V trimming: 1 base; J trimming: 4 bases; junction bases outside the gene matches: 2. Germline loops: CDR1 SGDLS, CDR2 YYNGEE. This CDR3 is 15 amino acids long. The CDR3 DNA is TGTGCCAGCAGCGTACGGACTAGCGGATACAATGAGCAGTTCTTC. Its translation: CASSVRTSGYNEQFF.

The V gene is TRBV6-4, the J gene TRBJ1-2, with TRBD1 matching over 9 bases. CDR3 length equals 15 residues. Germline-derived CDR1 and CDR2 are MRHNA and SNTAGT. J gave up 4 bases and V 5 bases, and 8 bases lay outside the gene matches. This CDR3 reads CASSPGQGSGYGYTF. The DNA of the CDR3 is TGTGCCAGCAGTCCGGGACAGGGTTCGGGCTATGGCTACACCTTC.

With regard to this clone: The germline gene is not matched at one end of the junction; a read error may be the cause. The V and J genes are TRBV6-6 and TRBJ2-7, with D maybe TRBD2 (5 bases). The length of the CDR3 is 14 residues. Germline V lookup: CDR1 MNHNY, CDR2 SVGAGI (reference sequence). This CDR3 is CASSDSRGIHEQYF. The DNA for the CDR3 is TGTGCCAGCAGTGACTCACGGGGTATCCACGAGCAGTACTTC.

The J gene is TRBJ1-5, the V gene TRBV19; maybe TRBD1 (5 bases). CDR3 length: 14 amino acids. V was clipped by 3 bases and J by 3 bases, with 9 bases between them. Germline V CDR1 and CDR2: LNHDA, SQIVND (reference sequence). The CDR3: CASSMGVINQPQHF. The CDR3 DNA sequence: TGTGCCAGTAGTATGGGGGTCATCAATCAGCCCCAGCATTTT.

The chain recombines TRBV2 with TRBJ2-1, with 8 nucleotides matching TRBD1. Germline V gene data show CDR1 as SNHLY and CDR2 as FYNNEI. After removal of 4 bases from V and 5 bases from J, the junction contained 10 bases not matched to a gene. CDR3 length: 16 amino acids. The DNA for the CDR3 is TGTGCCAGCAGTGTACCGAGGACAGGGCACGACAATGAGCAGTTCTTC. Protein product: CASSVPRTGHDNEQFF. The variable domain in full, completed from reference TRBV2 and TRBJ2-1, reads EPEVTQTPSHQVTQMGQEVILRCVPISNHLYFYWYRQILGQKVEFLVSFYNNEISEKSEIFDDQFSVERPDGSNFTLKIRSTKLEDSAMYFCASSVPRTGHDNEQFFGPGTRLTVL.